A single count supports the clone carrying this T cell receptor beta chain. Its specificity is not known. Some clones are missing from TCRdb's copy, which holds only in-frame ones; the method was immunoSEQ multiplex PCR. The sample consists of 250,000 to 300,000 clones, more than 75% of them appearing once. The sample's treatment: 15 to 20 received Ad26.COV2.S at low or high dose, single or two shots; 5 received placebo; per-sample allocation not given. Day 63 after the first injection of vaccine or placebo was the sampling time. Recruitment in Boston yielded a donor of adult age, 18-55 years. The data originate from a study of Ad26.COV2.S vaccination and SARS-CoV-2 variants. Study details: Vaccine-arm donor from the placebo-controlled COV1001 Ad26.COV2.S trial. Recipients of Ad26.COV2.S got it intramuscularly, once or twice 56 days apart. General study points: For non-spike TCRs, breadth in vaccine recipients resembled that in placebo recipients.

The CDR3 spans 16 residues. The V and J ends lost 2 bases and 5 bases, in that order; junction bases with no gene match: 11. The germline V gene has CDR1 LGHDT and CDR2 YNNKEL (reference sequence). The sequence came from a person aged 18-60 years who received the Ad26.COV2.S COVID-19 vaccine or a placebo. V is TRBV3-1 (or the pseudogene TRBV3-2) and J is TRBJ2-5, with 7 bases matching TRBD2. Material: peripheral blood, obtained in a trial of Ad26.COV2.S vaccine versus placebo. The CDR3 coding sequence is TGTGCCAGCAGCCAATCAGGTGCGGGAGTAGGGGAGACCCAGTACTTC. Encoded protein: CASSQSGAGVGETQYF.